This T cell receptor (beta chain) was recorded in a study of cytomegalovirus exposure and HLA in healthy donors. Study results and caveats: The classifier reportedly diagnosed cytomegalovirus status with high specificity and sensitivity.

V lost 8 bases and J lost 4; bases outside the gene matches: 13. In germline, CDR1 is SNHLY, CDR2 FYNNEI. The CDR3 loop spans 16 amino acids. A few counts support this clone. Its matching antigen is unknown. PCR was performed using 60 Vbeta and 13 Jbeta primers. Using immunoSEQ multiplex PCR, the repertoire was profiled, and TCRdb retains in-frame clones only, with some absent. This sample carries under 200,000 clones, about three quarters of them seen once, and the ten largest clones take around 5.7%. The chain carries TRBV2 and TRBJ1-2; 10 nucleotides align to TRBD1. This receptor was taken from a man aged 40-55 years in good health and CMV-seronegative. Sequencing was carried out using PBMCs. The CDR3 bases are TGTGCCAGCGAGGGGACAGGGGCTGCCACTACCTATGGCTACACCTTC. This sequence encodes CASEGTGAATTYGYTF. The full variable domain, rest sourced from reference TRBV2 and TRBJ1-2, is EPEVTQTPSHQVTQMGQEVILRCVPISNHLYFYWYRQILGQKVEFLVSFYNNEISEKSEIFDDQFSVERPDGSNFTLKIRSTKLEDSAMYFCASEGTGAATTYGYTFGSGTRLTVV.